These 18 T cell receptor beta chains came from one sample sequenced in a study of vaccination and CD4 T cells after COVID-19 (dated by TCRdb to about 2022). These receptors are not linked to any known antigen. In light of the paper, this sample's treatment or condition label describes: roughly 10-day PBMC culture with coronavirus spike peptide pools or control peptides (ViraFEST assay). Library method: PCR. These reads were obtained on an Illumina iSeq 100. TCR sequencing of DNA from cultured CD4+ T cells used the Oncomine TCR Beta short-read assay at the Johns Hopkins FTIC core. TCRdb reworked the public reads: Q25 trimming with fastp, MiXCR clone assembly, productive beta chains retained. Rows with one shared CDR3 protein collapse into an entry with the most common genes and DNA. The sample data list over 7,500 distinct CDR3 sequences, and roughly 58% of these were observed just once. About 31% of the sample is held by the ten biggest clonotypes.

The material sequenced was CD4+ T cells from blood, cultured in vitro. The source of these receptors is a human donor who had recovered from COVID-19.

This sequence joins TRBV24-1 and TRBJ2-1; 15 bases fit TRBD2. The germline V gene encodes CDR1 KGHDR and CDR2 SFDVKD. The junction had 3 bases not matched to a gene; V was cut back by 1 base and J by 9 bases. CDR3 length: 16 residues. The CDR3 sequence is CATSDFWTSGRAEQFF. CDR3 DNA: TGTGCCACCAGTGATTTCTGGACTAGCGGGAGGGCTGAGCAGTTCTTC.

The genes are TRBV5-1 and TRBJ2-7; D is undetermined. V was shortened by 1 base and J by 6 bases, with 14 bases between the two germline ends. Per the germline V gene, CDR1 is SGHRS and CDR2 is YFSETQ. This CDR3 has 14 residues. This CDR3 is CASSLQVAAGEQYF. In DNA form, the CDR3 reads TGCGCCAGCAGCTTGCAAGTGGCGGCCGGCGAGCAGTACTTC.

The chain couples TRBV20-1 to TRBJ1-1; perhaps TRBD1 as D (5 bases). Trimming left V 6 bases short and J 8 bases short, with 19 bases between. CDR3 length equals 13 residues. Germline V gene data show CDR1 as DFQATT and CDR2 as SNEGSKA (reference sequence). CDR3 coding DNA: TGCAGTGCGGGCCCCCGGGGACTTAGGGAAGCTTTCTTT. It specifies CSAGPRGLREAFF.

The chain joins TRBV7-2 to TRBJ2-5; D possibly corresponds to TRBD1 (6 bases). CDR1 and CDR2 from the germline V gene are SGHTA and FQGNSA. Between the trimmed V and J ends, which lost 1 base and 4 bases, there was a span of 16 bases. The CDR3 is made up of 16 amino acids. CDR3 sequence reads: CASSLGRDTSGETQYF. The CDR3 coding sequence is TGTGCCAGCAGCTTAGGCCGGGACACCTCGGGAGAGACCCAGTACTTC.

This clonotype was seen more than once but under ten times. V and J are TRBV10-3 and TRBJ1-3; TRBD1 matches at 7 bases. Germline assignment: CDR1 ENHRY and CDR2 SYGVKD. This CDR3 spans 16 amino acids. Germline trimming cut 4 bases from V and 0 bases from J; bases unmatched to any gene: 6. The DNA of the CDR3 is TGTGCCATCAGTGCAACGGACAGGAGCTCTGGAAACACCATATATTTT. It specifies CAISATDRSSGNTIYF.

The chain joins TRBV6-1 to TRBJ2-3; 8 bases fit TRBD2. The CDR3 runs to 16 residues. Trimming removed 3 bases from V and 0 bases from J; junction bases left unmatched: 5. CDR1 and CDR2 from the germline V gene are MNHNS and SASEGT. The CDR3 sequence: CASSEQRGPSTDTQYF. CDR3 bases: TGTGCCAGCAGTGAGCAGCGGGGGCCAAGCACAGATACGCAGTATTTT.

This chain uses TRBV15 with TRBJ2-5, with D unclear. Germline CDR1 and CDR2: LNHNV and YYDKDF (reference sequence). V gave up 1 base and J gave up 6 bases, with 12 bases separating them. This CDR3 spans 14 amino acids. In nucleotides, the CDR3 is TGTGCCACCAGCAGAGCCCACAGTGCTAAGACCCAGTACTTC. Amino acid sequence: CATSRAHSAKTQYF.

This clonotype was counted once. CDR3 sequence: CASRKRGTETYSNQPQHF. In nucleotides, the CDR3 is TGTGCCAGCCGAAAAAGGGGGACAGAGACTTATAGCAATCAGCCCCAGCATTTT. The chain employs TRBV19 and TRBJ1-5, with TRBD1 identical over 7 bases. Germline V gives CDR1 LNHDA, CDR2 SQIVND (reference sequence). The CDR3 consists of 18 residues. Trimming removed 9 bases from V and 0 bases from J; junction bases left unmatched: 17.

The CDR3 coding sequence is TGTGCCAGCAGCGGTAATTACGGTTCTCGGTATGGCTACACCTTC. This codes for CASSGNYGSRYGYTF. The J gene is TRBJ1-2, the V gene TRBV7-8; no firm D call. The CDR3 has 15 residues. The germline V and J ends were trimmed by 5 bases and 5 bases, with 18 bases remaining between them. The germline CDR1 and CDR2 sequences are SGHVS and FQNEAQ.

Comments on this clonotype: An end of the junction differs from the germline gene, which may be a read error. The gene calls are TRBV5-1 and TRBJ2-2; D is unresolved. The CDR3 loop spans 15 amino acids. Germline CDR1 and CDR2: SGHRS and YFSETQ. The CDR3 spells CANSLARSNTGELFF. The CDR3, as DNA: TGCGCCAACAGCTTGGCGCGCAGTAACACCGGGGAGCTGTTTTTT.

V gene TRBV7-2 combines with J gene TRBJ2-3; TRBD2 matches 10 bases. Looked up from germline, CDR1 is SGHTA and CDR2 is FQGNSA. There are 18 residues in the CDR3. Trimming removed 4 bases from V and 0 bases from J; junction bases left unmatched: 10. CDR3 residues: CASSSPLGLAASTDTQYF. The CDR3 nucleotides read TGTGCCAGCAGCTCCCCCCTCGGACTAGCGGCTAGCACAGATACGCAGTATTTT.

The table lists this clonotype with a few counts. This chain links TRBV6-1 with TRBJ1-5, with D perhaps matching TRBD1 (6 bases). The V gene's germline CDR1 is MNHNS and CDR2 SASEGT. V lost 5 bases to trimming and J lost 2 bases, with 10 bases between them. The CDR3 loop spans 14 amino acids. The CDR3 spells CASSTGYRNQPQHF. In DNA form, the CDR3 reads TGTGCCAGCAGTACAGGGTATCGCAATCAGCCCCAGCATTTT.

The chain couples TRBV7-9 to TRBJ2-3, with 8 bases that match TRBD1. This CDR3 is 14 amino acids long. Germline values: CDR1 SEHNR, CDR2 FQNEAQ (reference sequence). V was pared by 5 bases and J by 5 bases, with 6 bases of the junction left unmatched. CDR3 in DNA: TGTGCCAGCAGCGTCGGGACAGGATTAGATACGCAGTATTTT. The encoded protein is CASSVGTGLDTQYF.

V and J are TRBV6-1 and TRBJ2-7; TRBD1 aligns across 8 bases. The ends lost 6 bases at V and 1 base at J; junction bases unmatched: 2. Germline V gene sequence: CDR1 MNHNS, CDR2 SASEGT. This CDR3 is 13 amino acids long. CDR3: CASSGDRSYEQYF. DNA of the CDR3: TGTGCCAGCAGCGGGGACAGGTCCTACGAGCAGTACTTC.

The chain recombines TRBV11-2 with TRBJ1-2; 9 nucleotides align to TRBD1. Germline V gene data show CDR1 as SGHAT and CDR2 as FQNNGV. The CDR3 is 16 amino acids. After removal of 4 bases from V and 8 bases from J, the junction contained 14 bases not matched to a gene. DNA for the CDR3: TGTGCCAGCAGCTCGGGACAGGGAATCTTTTCGGAGGGCTACACCTTC. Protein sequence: CASSSGQGIFSEGYTF. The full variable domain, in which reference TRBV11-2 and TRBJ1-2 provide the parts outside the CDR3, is EAGVAQSPRYKIIEKRQSVAFWCNPISGHATLYWYQQILGQGPKLLIQFQNNGVVDDSQLPKDRFSAERLKGVDSTLKIQPAKLEDSAVYLCASSSGQGIFSEGYTFGSGTRLTVV.

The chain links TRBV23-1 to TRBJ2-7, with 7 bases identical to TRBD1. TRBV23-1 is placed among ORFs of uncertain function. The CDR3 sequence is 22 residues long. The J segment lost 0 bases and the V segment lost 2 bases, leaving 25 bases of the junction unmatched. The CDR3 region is CASSQIGGDRATSNPLSYEQYF. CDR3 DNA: TGCGCCAGCAGTCAAATCGGCGGTGACAGGGCTACAAGCAACCCCCTCTCCTACGAGCAGTACTTC.

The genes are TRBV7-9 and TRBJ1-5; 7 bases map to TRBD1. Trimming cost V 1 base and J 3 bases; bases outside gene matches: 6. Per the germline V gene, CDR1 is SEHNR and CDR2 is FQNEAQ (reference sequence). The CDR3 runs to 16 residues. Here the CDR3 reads CASSLGTTGPNQPQHF. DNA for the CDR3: TGTGCCAGCAGCTTAGGGACGACAGGGCCCAATCAGCCCCAGCATTTT.

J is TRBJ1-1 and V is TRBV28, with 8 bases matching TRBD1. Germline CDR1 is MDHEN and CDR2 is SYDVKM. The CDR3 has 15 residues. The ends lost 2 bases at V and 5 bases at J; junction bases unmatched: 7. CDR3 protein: CASSLSLQGGTEAFF. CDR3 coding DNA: TGTGCCAGCAGTTTAAGTTTACAGGGGGGGACTGAAGCTTTCTTT.